The 16 T cell receptor beta chains listed next were all sequenced from one sample in a study of identifying expanded T cells in peripheral blood. This table comes from immunoSEQ multiplex PCR, and its TCRdb copy is limited to in-frame clones, with some not included. The table records about 91,000 clones, around 88% of them present only once. What was sequenced was blood. The receptors originated from a person aged 18 to 70 in good health.

The rearrangement links TRBV10-2 to TRBJ2-5; D is ambiguous. Trimming left V 6 bases short and J 1 base short, with 9 bases between. From germline, CDR1 is WSHSY and CDR2 SAAADI. The CDR3 has 13 amino acids. The CDR3 DNA reads TGCGCCAGCAGGGACGGTAGCCAAGAGACCCAGTACTTC. Translated, it gives CASRDGSQETQYF.

The chain is built from TRBV6-1 and TRBJ1-1; D gene unclear. CDR1 and CDR2 (germline): MNHNS, SASEGT. The CDR3 covers 13 residues. V shed 1 base and J shed 7 bases, with 10 bases lying between them. The CDR3 sequence is CASSEGSENEAFF. The CDR3 DNA is TGTGCCAGCAGTGAAGGATCGGAAAATGAAGCTTTCTTT.

The V call is TRBV27, the J call TRBJ2-7; D remains unclear. The V end lost 3 bases, the J end lost 0 bases, and 9 bases lay between the germline ends. The germline CDR1 and CDR2 sequences are MNHEY and SMNVEV (reference sequence). There are 14 residues in the CDR3. The CDR3 DNA sequence: TGTGCCAGCAGTTTCGAAGGACCCTCCTACGAGCAGTACTTC. Translating gives CASSFEGPSYEQYF.

The chain joins TRBV5-4 to TRBJ1-1; no definite D call. V lost 4 bases to trimming and J lost 1 base, with 8 bases between them. This CDR3 is 13 amino acids long. The V gene's germline CDR1 is SGHNT and CDR2 YYREEE (reference sequence). The CDR3 region has the DNA TGTGCCAGCAGCCCACAGACGAACACTGAAGCTTTCTTT. This encodes CASSPQTNTEAFF.

V and J are TRBV13 and TRBJ2-7; D gene uncertain. Per germline, CDR1 PRHDT and CDR2 FYEKMQ (reference sequence). The CDR3 has 15 residues. Trimming took 5 bases from V and 3 from J, leaving 17 bases between them. The CDR3 reads CASSPRTATYYEQYF. The CDR3 DNA sequence: TGTGCCAGCAGCCCGCGGACGGCGACTTACTACGAGCAGTACTTC.

The chain combines TRBV4-2 with TRBJ2-7; 9 bases are a match to TRBD1. The length of the CDR3 is 14 residues. V shed 5 bases and J 6 bases; nucleotides not matched to a gene: 8. Germline V lookup: CDR1 LGHNA, CDR2 YNFKEQ. The DNA for the CDR3 is TGTGCCAGCAGCTTAGACAGGGGGGGAGGCGAGCAGTACTTC. Its translation: CASSLDRGGGEQYF.

The rearrangement uses TRBV29-1 and TRBJ1-3; 7 positions agree with TRBD1. Germline V gene lookup returns CDR1 SQVTM and CDR2 ANQGSEA. The CDR3 contains 14 residues. The junction had 1 base not matched to a gene; V was cut back by 2 bases and J by 0 bases. Here the CDR3 reads CSVEWDSSGNTIYF. In nucleotides, the CDR3 is TGCAGCGTTGAATGGGACAGCTCTGGAAACACCATATATTTT. Looking up the rest from reference TRBV29-1 and TRBJ1-3 gives the full variable domain: SAVISQKPSRDICQRGTSLTIQCQVDSQVTMMFWYRQQPGQSLTLIATANQGSEATYESGFVIDKFPISRPNLTFSTLTVSNMSPEDSSIYLCSVEWDSSGNTIYFGEGSWLTVV.

V is TRBV10-2 and J is TRBJ2-1; D remains unclear. Germline CDR1 reads WSHSY; CDR2 reads SAAADI. This CDR3 is 16 amino acids long. The V gene lost 3 bases and the J gene lost 5 bases, with 17 bases spanning the gap. CDR3 in DNA: TGCGCCAGCAGTGACCCCTGGGGTGCGGTGGACAATGAGCAGTTCTTC. This sequence encodes CASSDPWGAVDNEQFF.

The rearrangement links TRBV19 to TRBJ1-3; TRBD1 matches at 8 bases. Germline V gene data show CDR1 as LNHDA and CDR2 as SQIVND (reference sequence). V shed 5 bases and J 0 bases; nucleotides not matched to a gene: 6. The CDR3 is made up of 16 amino acids. The CDR3 DNA reads as TGTGCCAGTAGTTTGGGACAGGCAATCTCTGGAAACACCATATATTTT. Protein sequence: CASSLGQAISGNTIYF.

The chain carries TRBV2 and TRBJ2-1; TRBD2 matches 7 bases. The length of the CDR3 is 14 residues. V shed 3 bases, J shed 10 bases, and the junction held 9 bases outside the gene matches. Germline V gene lookup returns CDR1 SNHLY and CDR2 FYNNEI. Here the CDR3 DNA reads TGTGCCAGCAGTGAGTGGGAGGGAGTACGGGAGCAGTTCTTC. Its protein product is CASSEWEGVREQFF.

This chain joins TRBV15 and TRBJ2-5; 9 bases align to TRBD1. J was trimmed by 4 bases and V by 4 bases; bases with no gene match: 10. This CDR3 is built from 16 residues. CDR1 is LNHNV and CDR2 is YYDKDF in the germline V gene (reference sequence). The CDR3 DNA is TGTGCCACCAGCAAAACCGGGACAGGGATGGGAGAGACCCAGTACTTC. Its translation is CATSKTGTGMGETQYF.

The chain employs TRBV19 and TRBJ2-2; TRBD1 agrees at 11 bases. Trimming took 6 bases from V and 4 from J; bases not matched to a gene: 4. CDR3 length: 15 amino acids. Germline V gene data show CDR1 as LNHDA and CDR2 as SQIVND (reference sequence). CDR3 nucleotide sequence: TGTGCCAGTAGCTGGGGACAGGGGGTCACCGGGGAGCTGTTTTTT. The encoded protein is CASSWGQGVTGELFF.

V is TRBV27 and J is TRBJ2-7; TRBD1 is a possible D gene (7 bases). The CDR3 has 16 amino acids. Germline V gene lookup returns CDR1 MNHEY and CDR2 SMNVEV (reference sequence). Trimming shortened V by 2 bases and J by 2 bases, and 16 bases separated the two germline ends. The CDR3 reads CASSLRETGIAYEQYF. The CDR3 DNA reads TGTGCCAGCAGTTTACGGGAGACAGGGATAGCCTACGAGCAGTACTTC.

This chain connects TRBV30 to TRBJ2-5; TRBD1 is a possible D gene (6 bases). The CDR3 is 12 amino acids. CDR1 is GTSNPN, CDR2 SVGIG, per germline (reference sequence). V was clipped by 7 bases and J by 3 bases, with 12 bases between them. CDR3 amino acids: CASGQNEETQYF. The CDR3 DNA sequence: TGTGCCTCCGGACAGAACGAAGAGACCCAGTACTTC.

The rearrangement joins TRBV4-1 to TRBJ1-2, with 10 positions matching TRBD1. Trimming removed 4 bases from V and 7 bases from J; junction bases left unmatched: 6. Germline V gives CDR1 MGHRA, CDR2 YSYEKL. The CDR3 runs to 14 residues. CDR3 DNA: TGCGCCAGCAGCCCGGGACAGGGGTTCGGTGGCTACACCTTC. This gives the protein CASSPGQGFGGYTF.

The genes are TRBV18 and TRBJ2-5; TRBD1 agrees at 9 bases. The CDR3 spans 15 residues. Germline V gene lookup returns CDR1 KGHSH and CDR2 LQKENI. V was pared by 6 bases and J by 7 bases, with 12 bases of the junction left unmatched. The CDR3 region is CASSAGTGKIGTQYF. As DNA, the CDR3 is TGTGCCAGCTCCGCCGGGACAGGGAAGATAGGGACCCAGTACTTC.